These T cell receptor beta chains were read from a single sample in a study of CD8 T cells in ankylosing spondylitis. A single record per CDR3 protein comes from TCRdb applying MiXCR to the 5' RACE reads. This table has about 510,000 distinct CDR3 sequences, 5.3% appearing once. Specimen: blood, either unsorted or a sorted T cell fraction (not recorded which). These receptors came from a male donor with ankylosing spondylitis. Each CDR3 is given with its conserved first and last residue. D genes are given only for firm matches. Clone size is stated in some rows and not others, as once, few, many or a class when expanded.

DNA,CDR3,J,D,V,size,length
TGTGCCAGCAGTTACTCGAAGGGGGGGGACTATGGCTACACCTTC,CASSYSKGGDYGYTF,TRBJ1-2,.,TRBV6-5,many,15
TGTGCCAGCAGCTACCGGACGGTAAGCTACGAGCAGTACTTC,CASSYRTVSYEQYF,TRBJ2-7,.,TRBV12-3/TRBV12-4,many,14
TGCAGCGTTCGGCCTAGCGGGGGGTCTGATACGCAGTATTTT,CSVRPSGGSDTQYF,TRBJ2-3,TRBD2,TRBV29-1,.,14
TGTGCCGTCTTTTCCACTAGCGGGAGAGTAAAGACCCAGTACTTC,CAVFSTSGRVKTQYF,TRBJ2-5,TRBD2,TRBV6-1,.,15
TGTGCCAGCTTCACTCGGAGGGATGGGGTTAACTATGGCTACACCTTC,CASFTRRDGVNYGYTF,TRBJ1-2,.,TRBV6-1,many,16
TGCAGTGCGCCTTCGGGACTAGCGGGTGCCTACGAGCAGTACTTC,CSAPSGLAGAYEQYF,TRBJ2-7,TRBD2,TRBV20-1,many,15
TGCGCCAGCAGCTATGGGGGAAGCGAGCAGTACTTC,CASSYGGSEQYF,TRBJ2-7,.,TRBV5-1,many,12
TGTGCCAGCAGTTTAAACGGAGGGGGGGTCGATACGCAGTATTTT,CASSLNGGGVDTQYF,TRBJ2-3,.,TRBV12-3/TRBV12-4,many,15
TGTGCCAGCAGTGGGCTGGGACAGGGGTCAAACGAGCAGTACTTC,CASSGLGQGSNEQYF,TRBJ2-7,TRBD1,TRBV27,.,15
TGTGCCAGCAGCAACCGGGACACTTATGGCTACACCTTC,CASSNRDTYGYTF,TRBJ1-2,.,TRBV9,many,13
TGCAGTGTCATGGGGACTAGTCTCGACGAGCAGTACTTC,CSVMGTSLDEQYF,TRBJ2-7,TRBD2,TRBV20-1,many,13
TGTGCCAACCACAACCGAGGAGAGACCCAGTACTTC,CANHNRGETQYF,TRBJ2-5,.,TRBV2,many,12
TGCGCCAGCAGCTCCCGACTAGCAGCCTACAATGAGCAGTTCTTC,CASSSRLAAYNEQFF,TRBJ2-1,TRBD2,TRBV5-1,.,15
TGTGCCAGCGGGAGGGACTTCACAGATACGCAGTATTTT,CASGRDFTDTQYF,TRBJ2-3,TRBD2,TRBV7-9,few,13
TGTGCCTGGAGTAAATCGACAGGCGCGAACACCTTC,CAWSKSTGANTF,TRBJ1-2,.,TRBV30,.,12
TGCAGTGCTAGAGATCTTCTACGGAGGGGAACTAATGAAAAACTGTTTTTT,CSARDLLRRGTNEKLFF,TRBJ1-4,.,TRBV20-1,many,17
TGTGCCAGCAGCTCCCGGTGGGGGGCCTACAATGAGCAGTTCTTC,CASSSRWGAYNEQFF,TRBJ2-1,.,TRBV5-6,many,15
TGTGCTAGCAGCTTAGGTCAGGGGAGCTCCTACAATGAGCAGTTCTTC,CASSLGQGSSYNEQFF,TRBJ2-1,.,TRBV7-7,many,16
TGTGCCAGCAGCTTGGGGGCCCGGACCGCTGAAGCTTTCTTT,CASSLGARTAEAFF,TRBJ1-1,.,TRBV7-9,many,14
TGTGCCAGCAGCTTAAGGCTAGCGAGCCTCGAGCAGTACTTC,CASSLRLASLEQYF,TRBJ2-7,.,TRBV7-2,.,14
TGTGCCTGGAGTCACGGGGGAGTGAACACTGAAGCTTTCTTT,CAWSHGGVNTEAFF,TRBJ1-1,.,TRBV30,.,14
TGTGCCAGCAGCCAGGGGACCGGGACTAGCGGGAGAGCTGAGCAGTTCTTC,CASSQGTGTSGRAEQFF,TRBJ2-1,TRBD2,TRBV4-2,many,17
TGTGCCAGCAGCCCGCGATACCCCGGGACTAGCGGGGGGATATACGAGCAGTACTTC,CASSPRYPGTSGGIYEQYF,TRBJ2-7,TRBD2,TRBV11-2,many,19
TGTGCCAGCACCCCTTCCTGGGCAACTAATGAAAAACTGTTTTTT,CASTPSWATNEKLFF,TRBJ1-4,.,TRBV5-5,many,15
TGTGCCAGCAGTTACCCCTGGAAGGAGGGTGGTCAGCCCCAGCATTTT,CASSYPWKEGGQPQHF,TRBJ1-5,.,TRBV6-2/TRBV6-3,many,16
TGTGCCATCAGTGGTCGTAAGGGGGGGTACGCCGGGGAGCTGTTTTTT,CAISGRKGGYAGELFF,TRBJ2-2,.,TRBV10-3,many,16
TGTGCCAGACTAAACCGGGACAGGGGTCGCGAGCAGTACTTC,CARLNRDRGREQYF,TRBJ2-7,TRBD1,TRBV19,once,14
TGCGCCAGCAGCCTGACTAGAGGGGACACAGATACGCAGTATTTT,CASSLTRGDTDTQYF,TRBJ2-3,.,TRBV10-2,many,15
TGCAGTGCCGCGACTAGCGGGAGCGGGACAGATACGCAGTATTTT,CSAATSGSGTDTQYF,TRBJ2-3,TRBD2,TRBV20-1,many,15
TGTGCCTGGAGTGGCGGTGGGGGGGGCCTTTACAATGAGCAGTTCTTC,CAWSGGGGGLYNEQFF,TRBJ2-1,.,TRBV30,many,16
TGTGCCAGCAGCCTCTTGGCCCAAGAGACCCAGTACTTC,CASSLLAQETQYF,TRBJ2-5,.,TRBV7-2,.,13
TGTGCCAGCAGCGTAGCCCTGCCGGGACAGGGGGCCTACGAGCAGTACTTC,CASSVALPGQGAYEQYF,TRBJ2-7,TRBD1,TRBV9,many,17
TGTGCCAGCAAGGGAGGACTCGACGGGAGGAAGGTTGGCGAGCAGTACTTC,CASKGGLDGRKVGEQYF,TRBJ2-7,TRBD2,TRBV28,few,17
TGCGCCAGCAGCTACCCGGGACAACCCTATGGCTACACCTTC,CASSYPGQPYGYTF,TRBJ1-2,.,TRBV5-1,many,14
TGTGCCAGCACTGGCCGAAGACAGGGCTTATATGGCTACACCTTC,CASTGRRQGLYGYTF,TRBJ1-2,TRBD1,TRBV28,.,15
TGCAGTGCTAGGTCCGGGACTCAAAACACCGGGGAGCTGTTTTTT,CSARSGTQNTGELFF,TRBJ2-2,.,TRBV20-1,many,15
TGCAGTGCTAGAGTTTTGGAGCAACCCGGGACACCCCTTGAGGAGGCCAGCGTCCTGACTTTC,CSARVLEQPGTPLEEASVLTF,TRBJ2-6,.,TRBV20-1,.,21
TGTGCCAGCGCCACAGCCGCAACTAATGAAAAACTGTTTTTT,CASATAATNEKLFF,TRBJ1-4,.,TRBV11-2,.,14
TGTGCCAGCAGCCTCCTCTGGAGTCGGCAGTACTTC,CASSLLWSRQYF,TRBJ2-7,.,TRBV6-2/TRBV6-3,many,12
TGTGCCAGCAGCTTTCGGGTCGGGGAGCTGTTTTTT,CASSFRVGELFF,TRBJ2-2,.,TRBV5-4,few,12
TGCAGTGCTGAGGGTTCCAGCAATCAGCCCCAGCATTTT,CSAEGSSNQPQHF,TRBJ1-5,.,TRBV20-1,many,13
TGTGCCAGCAGTTTACGGACACTTAGCTCCTACGAGCAGTACTTC,CASSLRTLSSYEQYF,TRBJ2-7,.,TRBV7-2,many,15
TGTGCCAGCAGAGGAGTGACTGAAGCTTTCTTT,CASRGVTEAFF,TRBJ1-1,.,TRBV27,many,11
TGCAGTGCCCTGGACAGGGGGCCAGAGACCCAGTACTTC,CSALDRGPETQYF,TRBJ2-5,TRBD1,TRBV20-1,many,13
TGTGCCAGCAGCTTCGGGCCTTTTAATGAAAAACTGTTTTTT,CASSFGPFNEKLFF,TRBJ1-4,.,TRBV5-5,many,14
TGTGCCAGCAGTTTATTACAGGGGCTCTACGAGCAGTACTTC,CASSLLQGLYEQYF,TRBJ2-7,TRBD1,TRBV28,many,14
TGTGCCAGCAGCTTAGTCGGGGTTTCGGGCACTGAAGCTTTCTTT,CASSLVGVSGTEAFF,TRBJ1-1,.,TRBV11-1,few,15
TGCGCCAGCAGCTCTTCCCTCCGGGACTCTTTCACAGATACGCAGTATTTT,CASSSSLRDSFTDTQYF,TRBJ2-3,.,TRBV5-1,many,17
TGTGCCACCAGCAGAGATCAGTGGCTGAACACTGAAGCTTTCTTT,CATSRDQWLNTEAFF,TRBJ1-1,.,TRBV15,many,15
TGTGCCATCAGTGAGTCGGGGGAATTAAATGGCTACACCTTC,CAISESGELNGYTF,TRBJ1-2,.,TRBV10-3,few,14
TGCAGTGCTAGAGATCCTCCTAACTATGGCTACACCTTC,CSARDPPNYGYTF,TRBJ1-2,.,TRBV20-1,many,13
TGCAGTGCCCTTGGACAGGGCTTCATGAACACTGAAGCTTTCTTT,CSALGQGFMNTEAFF,TRBJ1-1,TRBD1,TRBV20-1,many,15
TGCAGTGCTAGATATAGGGCGGGGGAGACCCAGTACTTC,CSARYRAGETQYF,TRBJ2-5,.,TRBV20-1,many,13
TGCGCCAGCAGCGAAGGGATCGCGAACACCGGGGAGCTGTTTTTT,CASSEGIANTGELFF,TRBJ2-2,.,TRBV5-1,few,15